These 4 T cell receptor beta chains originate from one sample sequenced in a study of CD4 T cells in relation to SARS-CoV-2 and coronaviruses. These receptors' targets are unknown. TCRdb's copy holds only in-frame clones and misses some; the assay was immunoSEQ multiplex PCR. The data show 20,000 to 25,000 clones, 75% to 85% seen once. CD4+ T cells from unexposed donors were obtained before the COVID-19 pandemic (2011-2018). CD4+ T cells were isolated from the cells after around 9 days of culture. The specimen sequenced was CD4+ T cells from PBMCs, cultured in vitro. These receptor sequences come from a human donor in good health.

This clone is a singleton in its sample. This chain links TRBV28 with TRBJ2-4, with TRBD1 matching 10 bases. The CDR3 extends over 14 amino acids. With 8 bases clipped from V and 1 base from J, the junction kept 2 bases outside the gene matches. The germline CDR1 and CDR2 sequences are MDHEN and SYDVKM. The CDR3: CASGTGAAKNIQYF. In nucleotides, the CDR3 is TGTGCCAGCGGGACAGGGGCGGCCAAAAACATTCAGTACTTC.

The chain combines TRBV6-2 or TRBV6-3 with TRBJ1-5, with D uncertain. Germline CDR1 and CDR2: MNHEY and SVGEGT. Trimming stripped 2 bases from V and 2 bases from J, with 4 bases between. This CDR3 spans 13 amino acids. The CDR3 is CASSYGGNQPQHF. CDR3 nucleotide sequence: TGTGCCAGCAGTTACGGGGGCAATCAGCCCCAGCATTTT.

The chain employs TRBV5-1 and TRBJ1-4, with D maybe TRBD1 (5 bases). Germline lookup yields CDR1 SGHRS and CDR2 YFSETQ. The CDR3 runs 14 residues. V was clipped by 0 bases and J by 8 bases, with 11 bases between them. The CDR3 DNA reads TGCGCCAGCAGCTTGGGGGCAGGGCACGAAAAACTGTTTTTT. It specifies CASSLGAGHEKLFF.

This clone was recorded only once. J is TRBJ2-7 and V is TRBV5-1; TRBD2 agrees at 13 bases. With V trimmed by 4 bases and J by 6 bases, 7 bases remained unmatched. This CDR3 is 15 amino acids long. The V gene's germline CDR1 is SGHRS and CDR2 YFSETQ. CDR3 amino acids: CASSTPGLAGLEQYF. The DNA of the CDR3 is TGCGCCAGCAGCACGCCGGGACTAGCGGGGCTCGAGCAGTACTTC.